One sample yielded the 7 T cell receptor beta chains listed below, sequenced in a study of blood T cell repertoires in COVID-19. TCRdb keeps only in-frame clones here, not all; method: immunoSEQ multiplex PCR. The sample yields over 200,000 clones, roughly 79% seen once. Sequenced sample: PBMCs or T cells enriched from blood (not recorded which). The receptors derive from a man aged 40-49 years who had recovered from COVID-19.

The genes are TRBV14 and TRBJ1-6; a possible D gene is TRBD1 (5 bases). V was shortened by 4 bases and J by 6 bases, with 13 bases between the two germline ends. CDR3 length: 15 residues. Per germline, CDR1 SGHDN and CDR2 FVKESK. CDR3 bases: TGTGCCAGCAGCCTCCTCCGGACAAGTAATTCACCCCTCCACTTT. Amino acid sequence: CASSLLRTSNSPLHF.

The V and J genes are TRBV5-6 and TRBJ2-1, with 8 bases aligning to TRBD2. V was clipped by 4 bases and J by 5 bases; unmatched bases: 8. The CDR3 spans 15 residues. Germline V gene data show CDR1 as SGHDT and CDR2 as YYEEEE. The CDR3: CASSPSGSGDNEQFF. The CDR3 region has the DNA TGTGCCAGCAGCCCGAGCGGGAGTGGAGACAATGAGCAGTTCTTC.

This chain connects TRBV10-3 to TRBJ2-7, with 7 positions matching TRBD2. The J segment lost 8 bases and the V segment lost 6 bases, leaving 7 bases of the junction unmatched. Germline CDR1 ENHRY, CDR2 SYGVKD. CDR3 size: 12 residues. This chain's CDR3 is CAISSKREQQYF. The CDR3 DNA is TGTGCCATCAGCTCTAAGCGGGAACAGCAGTACTTC.

This chain joins TRBV6-5 and TRBJ1-1, with D perhaps TRBD1 (5 bases). The CDR3 has 14 amino acids. Germline V gives CDR1 MNHEY, CDR2 SVGAGI. V was cut by 7 bases and J by 1 base, with 13 bases left in between. The CDR3 nucleotides read TGTGCCAGCAAGGCGGGGCTCTCGAACACTGAAGCTTTCTTT. Encoded protein: CASKAGLSNTEAFF.

This chain links TRBV29-1 with TRBJ1-2; perhaps TRBD1 as D (5 bases). The CDR3 has 14 amino acids. Trimming pared 0 bases from V and 4 bases from J, leaving 12 bases between. The germline CDR1 and CDR2 sequences are SQVTM and ANQGSEA. The CDR3 reads CSVEDFSGIYGYTF. In nucleotides, the CDR3 is TGCAGCGTTGAAGATTTTTCAGGGATCTATGGCTACACCTTC.

The chain employs TRBV27 and TRBJ2-2; a weak D match, TRBD2 (5 bases). Trimming shortened V by 3 bases and J by 6 bases, and 8 bases separated the two germline ends. Germline V lookup: CDR1 MNHEY, CDR2 SMNVEV (reference sequence). CDR3 length: 13 residues. The CDR3 is CASSLRGPGELFF. The CDR3 DNA follows: TGTGCCAGCAGTTTGAGAGGGCCCGGGGAGCTGTTTTTT.

The V gene is TRBV7-9, the J gene TRBJ1-6; 7 bases are shared with TRBD1. Germline loops: CDR1 SEHNR, CDR2 FQNEAQ (reference sequence). The CDR3 is 14 residues long. Losses at the gene ends were 8 bases for V and 10 bases for J; bases not matched to a gene: 11. CDR3 nucleotides: TGTGCCAGCGGGGGACAGCAACCCTCCTCACCCCTCCACTTT. It translates to CASGGQQPSSPLHF.